This paragraph covers one T cell receptor (beta chain) sequence. Its antigen is currently unknown. These data are taken from a study of T cell responses to AZD1222 COVID-19 vaccine. Study in general: Analyses pooled second doses at about 4 or about 12 weeks. Notes on the study in general: At study baseline, merely a handful of AZD1222 recipients were seropositive. Clonal diversity may have been underestimated in mostly white British donors.

Profiled with immunoSEQ multiplex PCR; TCRdb holds only in-frame clones, not every one. The sample lists about 120,000 clones, around 93% seen once, with more than 13% in the top ten. The CDR3 contains 17 residues. V was cut by 1 base and J by 0 bases, with 13 bases left in between. Germline values: CDR1 MGHRA, CDR2 YSYEKL. This specimen consisted of peripheral blood, obtained on day 0 of AZD1222 vaccination. This sequence originates from an adult in good health. The V call is TRBV4-1, the J call TRBJ2-4; D is unclear. CDR3 loop: CASSQALPYLAKNIQYF. CDR3 nucleotides: TGCGCCAGCAGCCAAGCACTCCCCTACCTAGCCAAAAACATTCAGTACTTC.